The 15 T cell receptor beta chains reported below all come from one sample, sequenced in a study of T cells in Graves' hyperthyroidism and ophthalmopathy. Template material for amplifying TCR beta CDR3 regions consisted of RNA transcripts. HTBI primers were the set used in a first-round RT-PCR of the TCR CDR3. TCRdb recomputed calls from the multiplex PCR reads with MiXCR, one row per CDR3 protein. The repertoire holds 600,000 to 700,000 distinct CDR3 sequences, with 45% as singletons. Input material: peripheral blood or thyroid tissue (not recorded which). Source of these receptors: an adult man with Graves' disease, either hyperthyroidism or ophthalmopathy (not recorded which).

The chain combines TRBV28 with TRBJ1-2; the D is unclear. The CDR3 spans 13 residues. Trimming removed 8 bases at V and 8 bases at J, with 18 bases between. CDR1 is MDHEN and CDR2 is SYDVKM in the germline V gene. Here the CDR3 reads CASVEGSGGGYTF. DNA of the CDR3: TGTGCCAGCGTTGAGGGTTCAGGCGGAGGCTACACCTTC.

At least ten counts were recorded for this clonotype. This rearrangement joins TRBV7-2 to TRBJ2-7; D possibly corresponds to TRBD1 (6 bases). Per the germline V gene, CDR1 is SGHTA and CDR2 is FQGNSA. V lost 1 base to trimming and J lost 4 bases, with 11 bases between them. CDR3 length: 14 amino acids. CDR3: CASSLDQTGYEQYF. CDR3 in DNA: TGTGCCAGCAGCTTAGATCAGACAGGTTACGAGCAGTACTTC. Complete variable domain (other parts from reference TRBV7-2 and TRBJ2-7): GAGVSQSPSNKVTEKGKDVELRCDPISGHTALYWYRQSLGQGLEFLIYFQGNSAPDKSGLPSDRFSAERTGGSVSTLTIQRTQQEDSAVYLCASSLDQTGYEQYFGPGTRLTVT.

The rearrangement joins TRBV7-8 to TRBJ1-4; no definite D call. Looked up from germline, CDR1 is SGHVS and CDR2 is FQNEAQ. This CDR3 is built from 16 residues. The V gene lost 5 bases and the J gene lost 3 bases, with 16 bases spanning the gap. CDR3 sequence reads: CASSRADASANEKLFF. CDR3 coding DNA: TGTGCCAGCAGCCGCGCCGACGCCTCAGCTAATGAAAAACTGTTTTTT.

This clonotype came up a few times. This CDR3 reads CAISADGARTQQYF. The CDR3 nucleotides are TGTGCCATCAGCGCGGACGGGGCGCGGACCCAGCAGTACTTC. V and J are TRBV10-3 and TRBJ2-7; D could derive from TRBD1 or TRBD2 (5 bases each). V was pared by 6 bases and J by 8 bases, with 20 bases between. The CDR3 sequence is 14 residues long. The V gene's germline CDR1 is ENHRY and CDR2 SYGVKD.

V gene TRBV6-1 combines with J gene TRBJ1-5; D possibly corresponds to TRBD1 (6 bases). Germline lookup yields CDR1 MNHNS and CDR2 SASEGT. The ends were cut back, 6 bases at V and 13 bases at J, with 13 bases in the middle. The CDR3 runs 11 residues. Written as DNA, the CDR3 is TGTGCCAGCAGGGATAGGGGGATTCAGCATTTT. Its translation is CASRDRGIQHF.

The chain employs TRBV12-3 or TRBV12-4 and TRBJ1-2; tentative D call: TRBD1 (6 bases). Trimming left V 6 bases short and J 8 bases short, with 19 bases between. There are 14 residues in the CDR3. CDR3 nucleotides: TGTGCCAGCAGATCATTCGGACAGAACCCGGGCTACACCTTC. It codes for CASRSFGQNPGYTF.

The DNA for the CDR3 is TGTGCCAGCAGTCCGGGCCCCTCGGCAGAAAAACTGTTTTTT. Translation gives CASSPGPSAEKLFF. The chain employs TRBV2 and TRBJ1-4; D is unclear. Germline CDR1 SNHLY, CDR2 FYNNEI. The V gene lost 5 bases and the J gene lost 8 bases, with 15 bases spanning the gap. The CDR3 covers 14 residues.

This clonotype was observed at least ten times. One end of the junction does not line up with germline, which may come from a read error. The DNA of the CDR3 is TGTGCCAGCAGCTTAATAGGACAGGGTAATGGAAAACTGTTTTTT. This encodes CASSLIGQGNGKLFF. The chain has TRBV7-8 and TRBJ1-4, with 8 positions matching TRBD1. Germline assignment: CDR1 SGHVS and CDR2 FQNEAQ. The CDR3 totals 15 residues.

This sequence joins TRBV6-5 and TRBJ1-3; D is unclear. Trimming removed 2 bases at V and 4 bases at J, with 9 bases between. The CDR3 runs 14 residues. Germline V gene data show CDR1 as MNHEY and CDR2 as SVGAGI. The CDR3 here is CASSYGAGGNTIYF. Here the CDR3 DNA reads TGTGCCAGCAGTTACGGCGCAGGAGGAAACACCATATATTTT.

This clonotype was seen repeatedly, ten times or more. The rearrangement joins TRBV7-9 to TRBJ2-5; a weak D match, TRBD2 (6 bases). The germline CDR1 and CDR2 sequences are SEHNR and FQNEAQ (reference sequence). The length of the CDR3 is 14 residues. Trimming removed 2 bases at V and 3 bases at J, with 10 bases between. CDR3 in DNA: TGTGCCAGCAGCTTACGTGGGGGGAAAGAGACCCAGTACTTC. The encoded protein is CASSLRGGKETQYF. The full variable domain, its missing parts supplied by reference TRBV7-9 and TRBJ2-5, is DTGVSQNPRHKITKRGQNVTFRCDPISEHNRLYWYRQTLGQGPEFLTYFQNEAQLEKSRLLSDRFSAERPKGSFSTLEIQRTEQGDSAMYLCASSLRGGKETQYFGPGTRLLVL.

The chain couples TRBV2 to TRBJ2-6; 7 bases agree with TRBD1. The CDR3 spans 17 residues. Per the germline V gene, CDR1 is SNHLY and CDR2 is FYNNEI. V gave up 7 bases and J gave up 0 bases; unmatched junction bases: 9. The CDR3 here is CASTSGTDPSGANVLTF. The DNA for the CDR3 is TGTGCCAGCACTTCAGGGACAGACCCCTCTGGGGCCAACGTCCTGACTTTC. Full variable domain (rest looked up from reference TRBV2 and TRBJ2-6): EPEVTQTPSHQVTQMGQEVILRCVPISNHLYFYWYRQILGQKVEFLVSFYNNEISEKSEIFDDQFSVERPDGSNFTLKIRSTKLEDSAMYFCASTSGTDPSGANVLTFGAGSRLTVL.

The chain employs TRBV11-1 and TRBJ1-4, with 8 bases that match TRBD1. CDR3 size: 15 residues. Trimming at V came to 6 bases and at J to 3 bases, leaving 6 bases not matched to a gene. Germline V gene sequence: CDR1 SGHAT, CDR2 FQDESV (reference sequence). The CDR3 here is CASRTGTGPNEKLFF. CDR3 DNA: TGTGCCAGCAGGACCGGGACAGGACCTAATGAAAAACTGTTTTTT.

The CDR3 DNA reads as TGCGCCAGCAGCACCGGGACAGGGGTAGTGAACACTGAAGCTTTCTTT. Translated: CASSTGTGVVNTEAFF. The J gene is TRBJ1-1, the V gene TRBV5-1; 10 nucleotides align to TRBD1. The J segment lost 0 bases and the V segment lost 4 bases, leaving 6 bases of the junction unmatched. The CDR3 runs to 16 residues. Looked up from germline, CDR1 is SGHRS and CDR2 is YFSETQ.

This clonotype was observed once. CDR3 sequence reads: CAISESPTYGYTF. CDR3 in DNA: TGTGCCATCAGTGAGTCCCCGACGTATGGCTACACCTTC. The V call is TRBV10-3, the J call TRBJ1-2, with unresolved D. The germline gives CDR1 ENHRY, CDR2 SYGVKD. This CDR3 is built from 13 residues. V was cut by 0 bases and J by 5 bases, with 7 bases left in between.

There are many counts of this clonotype. This chain connects TRBV7-9 to TRBJ1-1; 10 bases are shared with TRBD1. After removal of 4 bases from V and 3 bases from J, the junction contained 2 bases not matched to a gene. Germline V CDR1 and CDR2: SEHNR, FQNEAQ (reference sequence). The length of the CDR3 is 14 residues. The CDR3, as DNA: TGTGCCAGCAGCTACGGGACAGGGGACACTGAAGCTTTCTTT. It codes for CASSYGTGDTEAFF.